The rows below give T cell receptor beta chains drawn from one sample of a study of shared clonotypes between healthy human individuals. TCRdb keeps only in-frame clones here, not all; method: immunoSEQ multiplex PCR. The profile shows about 1.1 million clones, approximately 80% of them singletons. The specimen sequenced was memory CD4+ T cells from PBMCs. The receptors were sampled from a man aged 18 to 29 in good health. Some clones in this sample may be carry-over from other donors' samples. CDR3s leave out the opening cysteine and the closing phenylalanine or tryptophan. Each record gives: CDR3 protein, V gene, J gene.

ASSYSPGGQPQH	TRBV6-5	TRBJ1-5
ASRKGDRDNTEAF	TRBV27	TRBJ1-1
ASSVDEGEQF	TRBV9	TRBJ2-1
ASSYSRGLETQY	TRBV6-5	TRBJ2-5
ATNTGGTTSYEQY	TRBV6-5	TRBJ2-7
ASSLMEGQAF	TRBV7-3	TRBJ1-1
ASSRTGGLGEQY	TRBV7-2	TRBJ2-7
ASSQDLPSEAF	TRBV4-2	TRBJ1-1
ASSLASNTGELF	TRBV11-2	TRBJ2-2
ASSPGRVPYNEQF	TRBV11-3	TRBJ2-1
ASSLRASGSPGSTDTQY	TRBV11-3	TRBJ2-3
ASRPTGRDPYEQY	TRBV6-6	TRBJ2-7
ASGRGRSTDTQY	TRBV2	TRBJ2-3
ASSVGRGQETLYGYT	TRBV2	TRBJ1-2
ASSQGGKIVGEKLF	TRBV4-1	TRBJ1-4
ASSFLSRGNEQF	TRBV28	TRBJ2-1
ASSSLREFNEQF	TRBV27	TRBJ2-1
AVGSLTYEQY	TRBV10-3	.
ASSTGQGRTEAF	TRBV5-1	TRBJ1-1
ATTGSYEQY	TRBV28	TRBJ2-7
ASSLEGGNQPQH	TRBV5-1	TRBJ1-5
ASSSGTYQPQH	TRBV28	TRBJ1-5
ASSGGTSGSTDTQY	TRBV2	TRBJ2-3
ASSLVGGAITGELF	TRBV5-1	TRBJ2-2
ASSVDRNYGYT	TRBV9	TRBJ1-2
ASRDRNLHYEQY	TRBV10-1	TRBJ2-7
ASSYSPSGNTIY	TRBV6-6	TRBJ1-3
ASSFDRLAVNTGELF	TRBV7-2	TRBJ2-2
ASSPGTGTYNEQF	TRBV7-3	TRBJ2-1
ASSFWGGEQF	TRBV11-2	TRBJ2-1
AGRPTGTGNTEAF	TRBV19	TRBJ1-1
ASSLQGPGFT	TRBV6-6	TRBJ1-2